The 23 T cell receptor beta chains below come from one sample, sequenced in a study of siplizumab effects on memory and regulatory T cells. TCRdb's copy holds only in-frame clones and misses some; the assay was immunoSEQ multiplex PCR. This sample carries approximately 100,000 clones, 85% to 95% of them seen once, and the ten largest clones take approximately 0.58%. Sequenced: Tregs sorted from blood. The receptors shown here come from a human donor in good health.

The chain employs TRBV25-1 and TRBJ2-2, with D possibly being TRBD1 (6 bases). Between the trimmed V and J ends, which lost 1 base and 0 bases, there was a span of 12 bases. Germline V CDR1 and CDR2: MGHDK, SYGVNS. This CDR3 is built from 17 residues. In DNA form, the CDR3 reads TGTGCCAGCAGTGAATTCGGACAGCCTTCGAACACCGGGGAGCTGTTTTTT. Translating it yields CASSEFGQPSNTGELFF.

V gene TRBV28 combines with J gene TRBJ2-3; possible D gene TRBD2, 6 bases. The CDR3 consists of 14 residues. The V end was cut by 0 bases, the J end by 5 bases, with 9 bases between. The germline V gene encodes CDR1 MDHEN and CDR2 SYDVKM. CDR3: CASSLWQGGDTQYF. In DNA, the CDR3 is TGTGCCAGCAGTTTATGGCAGGGAGGAGATACGCAGTATTTT.

The chain couples TRBV19 to TRBJ2-6; D may match TRBD1 or TRBD2 (5 bases each). The CDR3 totals 17 residues. Germline V gene data show CDR1 as LNHDA and CDR2 as SQIVND (reference sequence). The V gene lost 9 bases and the J gene lost 1 base, with 19 bases spanning the gap. The CDR3 region has the DNA TGTGCCAGCAAGAGGGGCGCCAGGGTATCTGGGGCCAACGTCCTGACTTTC. Protein: CASKRGARVSGANVLTF.

The V and J genes are TRBV19 and TRBJ2-5, with a weak D call TRBD2 (7 bases). Germline-derived CDR1 and CDR2 are LNHDA and SQIVND (reference sequence). The CDR3 spans 13 residues. V dropped 5 bases and J dropped 5 bases, with 12 bases sitting between them. CDR3 region: CASSRGARETQYF. For the CDR3, the DNA is TGTGCCAGTAGTCGGGGGGCACGTGAGACCCAGTACTTC.

The CDR3 bases are TGTGCCAGCAGCCTACACCGAGACACCTACGAGCAGTACTTC. Translated, it gives CASSLHRDTYEQYF. The J gene is TRBJ2-7, the V gene TRBV7-9; D gene ambiguous. V was pared by 5 bases and J by 2 bases, with 13 bases between. The CDR3 covers 14 residues. The V gene's germline CDR1 is SEHNR and CDR2 FQNEAQ (reference sequence).

The V and J genes are TRBV14 and TRBJ2-5; D is unresolved. Germline CDR1 and CDR2: SGHDN and FVKESK. CDR3 length: 18 amino acids. V was shortened by 4 bases and J by 5 bases, with 26 bases between the two germline ends. The CDR3, as DNA: TGTGCCAGCAGCCTTATAAAAACGGCTTCCCCTTTGGTGGAGACCCAGTACTTC. Translating it yields CASSLIKTASPLVETQYF.

The CDR3 loop is CASSLHSSPVREQYF. The CDR3 DNA sequence: TGTGCCAGCAGTCTCCACAGTTCCCCCGTAAGGGAGCAGTACTTC. The chain has TRBV7-9 and TRBJ2-7; D gene uncertain. The germline gives CDR1 SEHNR, CDR2 FQNEAQ (reference sequence). V was clipped by 6 bases and J by 7 bases, with 22 bases between them. The CDR3 is 15 amino acids.

This chain joins TRBV11-3 and TRBJ2-1; 12 bases fit TRBD2. V lost 5 bases to trimming and J lost 12 bases; unmatched junction nucleotides: 5. This CDR3 has 13 residues. The V gene's germline CDR1 is SGHNT and CDR2 YENEEA. CDR3 residues: CASSATSGRGQFF. In DNA, the CDR3 is TGTGCCAGCAGCGCGACTAGCGGGAGAGGGCAGTTCTTC.

This chain connects TRBV28 to TRBJ1-2; TRBD1 is a possible D gene (5 bases). CDR1 MDHEN and CDR2 SYDVKM come from the germline V gene. The CDR3 is 18 residues long. With 10 bases removed from V and 8 bases from J, the gap between germline ends came to 35 bases. The CDR3 protein is CATRPKADWSGRARGYTF. As DNA, the CDR3 is TGTGCCACACGACCCAAGGCAGATTGGTCGGGCAGGGCTCGGGGCTACACCTTC.

CDR3 region: CASSSTGNYGYTF. Here the CDR3 DNA reads TGTGCCAGCAGCTCCACAGGGAATTATGGCTACACCTTC. The chain couples TRBV7-6 to TRBJ1-2; maybe TRBD1 (6 bases). The V end lost 4 bases, the J end lost 5 bases, and 11 bases lay between the germline ends. This CDR3 has 13 amino acids. CDR1 SGHVS and CDR2 FNYEAQ come from the germline V gene.

Note on this clone: The junction shows a germline mismatch at one end, possibly a read error. CDR3 in DNA: TGTGCCATCAGTCCGGGACAGTTAAACACTGAAGTTTTCTTT. Protein: CAISPGQLNTEVFF. The rearrangement links TRBV10-3 to TRBJ1-1, with TRBD1 matching over 7 bases. This CDR3 comprises 14 residues. Germline values: CDR1 ENHRY, CDR2 SYGVKD.

The rearrangement links TRBV6-6 to TRBJ2-7; D uncertain. This CDR3 contains 11 residues. V was trimmed by 5 bases and J by 3 bases, leaving 5 bases between them. The germline V gene encodes CDR1 MNHNY and CDR2 SVGAGI (reference sequence). In nucleotides, the CDR3 is TGTGCCAGCAGTCTCAACTACGAGCAGTACTTC. Protein product: CASSLNYEQYF.

The CDR3 DNA reads TGTGCCAGCAGCGCCGGGACTAGAGAAGATACGCAGTATTTT. As protein: CASSAGTREDTQYF. The rearrangement joins TRBV2 to TRBJ2-3; 8 positions match TRBD2. With V trimmed by 6 bases and J by 5 bases, 7 bases remained unmatched. CDR1 SNHLY and CDR2 FYNNEI come from the germline V gene. The CDR3 contains 14 residues.

The chain recombines TRBV9 with TRBJ2-1; D is perhaps TRBD1 (5 bases). The CDR3 is made up of 16 amino acids. Trimming shortened V by 0 bases and J by 0 bases, and 10 bases separated the two germline ends. Germline-derived CDR1 and CDR2 are SGDLS and YYNGEE. The CDR3 sequence is CASSVGLDSSYNEQFF. The CDR3 coding sequence is TGTGCCAGCAGCGTAGGGCTTGACAGCTCCTACAATGAGCAGTTCTTC.

In nucleotides, the CDR3 is TGTGCCAGCAGCTTACAGGGGCCAATGAACACTGAAGCTTTCTTT. Its protein product is CASSLQGPMNTEAFF. V usage is TRBV14 and J usage is TRBJ1-1; 7 bases fit TRBD1. Trimming cost V 5 bases and J 0 bases; bases outside gene matches: 6. The CDR3 is made up of 15 amino acids. Looked up from germline, CDR1 is SGHDN and CDR2 is FVKESK.

The chain's CDR3 is CASTPRGTNTGELFF. As DNA, the CDR3 is TGTGCCAGCACCCCAAGGGGAACGAACACCGGGGAGCTGTTTTTT. V is TRBV4-2 and J is TRBJ2-2, with D tentatively TRBD1 (5 bases). The CDR3 is made up of 15 amino acids. Trimming took 7 bases from V and 0 from J, leaving 12 bases between them. Germline assignment: CDR1 LGHNA and CDR2 YNFKEQ.

This rearrangement joins TRBV15 to TRBJ2-5; no definite D call. This CDR3 region has 16 residues. Germline CDR1 reads LNHNV; CDR2 reads YYDKDF (reference sequence). The ends were cut back, 1 base at V and 0 bases at J, with 12 bases in the middle. DNA of the CDR3: TGTGCCACCAGCAGAGGATCTTCCCGGGACCAAGAGACCCAGTACTTC. This gives the protein CATSRGSSRDQETQYF.

The V and J genes are TRBV27 and TRBJ1-1; D perhaps matches TRBD1 (6 bases). Per the germline V gene, CDR1 is MNHEY and CDR2 is SMNVEV (reference sequence). The CDR3 loop spans 14 amino acids. The germline V and J ends were trimmed by 3 bases and 11 bases, with 19 bases remaining between them. The CDR3 reads CASSLSVGALMAFF. CDR3 DNA sequence: TGTGCCAGCAGTTTGTCGGTGGGGGCTTTAATGGCTTTCTTT.

The rearrangement uses TRBV29-1 and TRBJ2-3; D may be TRBD2 (5 bases). This CDR3 is 14 amino acids long. V was clipped by 5 bases and J by 6 bases, with 18 bases between them. CDR1 SQVTM and CDR2 ANQGSEA come from the germline V gene. The CDR3 bases are TGCAGCGTTACCCCGACGGGATACGGGGATACGCAGTATTTT. As protein: CSVTPTGYGDTQYF.

The rearrangement joins TRBV12-5 to TRBJ2-2, with 11 bases lining up with TRBD2. Germline loops: CDR1 LGHNT, CDR2 FRNRAP. V lost 9 bases to trimming and J lost 1 base; unmatched junction nucleotides: 10. The CDR3 is made up of 17 amino acids. CDR3 loop: CARWELAGAGNTGELFF. CDR3 DNA: TGTGCTAGATGGGAACTAGCGGGAGCCGGGAACACCGGGGAGCTGTTTTTT.

This rearrangement joins TRBV7-9 to TRBJ1-3; TRBD1 agrees at 10 bases. The CDR3 contains 14 residues. The V and J ends lost 3 bases and 8 bases, in that order; junction bases with no gene match: 4. Germline V lookup: CDR1 SEHNR, CDR2 FQNEAQ (reference sequence). The CDR3 DNA is TGTGCCAGCAGCTTTGGGGACAGGGGCTACACCATATATTTT. This encodes CASSFGDRGYTIYF. The whole variable domain, filled in from reference TRBV7-9 and TRBJ1-3, reads DTGVSQNPRHKITKRGQNVTFRCDPISEHNRLYWYRQTLGQGPEFLTYFQNEAQLEKSRLLSDRFSAERPKGSFSTLEIQRTEQGDSAMYLCASSFGDRGYTIYFGEGSWLTVV.

The gene calls are TRBV7-9 and TRBJ2-3; 7 nucleotides match TRBD1. Germline V gene lookup returns CDR1 SEHNR and CDR2 FQNEAQ (reference sequence). This CDR3 has 16 residues. With V trimmed by 7 bases and J by 2 bases, 12 bases remained unmatched. The CDR3 is CASIRWTGEYTDTQYF. CDR3 nucleotide sequence: TGTGCCAGCATTAGGTGGACAGGCGAATACACAGATACGCAGTATTTT. Combining the CDR3 with reference TRBV7-9 and TRBJ2-3 gives the whole variable domain DTGVSQNPRHKITKRGQNVTFRCDPISEHNRLYWYRQTLGQGPEFLTYFQNEAQLEKSRLLSDRFSAERPKGSFSTLEIQRTEQGDSAMYLCASIRWTGEYTDTQYFGPGTRLTVL.

The DNA for the CDR3 is TGTGCCAGCAGTTCCCCAGGGGGCGGTCAGCCCCAGCATTTT. The encoded protein is CASSSPGGGQPQHF. This chain joins TRBV6-6 and TRBJ1-5, with TRBD1 matching over 8 bases. The CDR3 totals 14 residues. From germline, CDR1 is MNHNY and CDR2 SVGAGI (reference sequence). V gave up 4 bases and J gave up 6 bases; unmatched junction bases: 5.